Here is one T cell receptor (beta chain) with its context. These data originate in a study of T-cell memory formation after mild COVID-19. The V gene lost 2 bases and the J gene lost 13 bases, with 9 bases spanning the gap. CDR3 length equals 11 residues. From germline, CDR1 is LNHDA and CDR2 SQIVND (reference sequence). TCRdb itself ran the 5' RACE reads through MiXCR, one entry per CDR3 protein. The table has over 120,000 distinct CDR3 sequences, 6% to 6.5% seen once. Sequenced: PBMCs or a T cell subset sorted from them (not recorded which). The sequence derives from an adult woman who had mild COVID-19 (a few samples of this study predate the infection). Cell type and time point are not known. The V call is TRBV19, the J call TRBJ2-4, with D unresolved. CDR3 protein: CASSISAPQYF. In DNA form, the CDR3 reads TGTGCCAGTAGTATATCGGCCCCCCAGTACTTC.